This TCR beta chain is from a study of CD8 T cells in Susac syndrome. Broader study findings: The relatively small number of individuals in the TCR sequencing and HLA analysis was acknowledged by the study.

RNA totalling roughly 0.45 to 1 ug underwent reverse transcription with random hexamers. TCR beta CDR3 was amplified by immunoSEQ multiplex PCR. This amplification extended across 54 Vbeta and 13 Jbeta segments. TCRdb analysed the immunoSEQ multiplex PCR reads with MiXCR anew, one entry per CDR3 protein. The table includes 150,000 to 200,000 distinct CDR3 sequences, around 94% detected once. Of note for this clonotype: Its specificity is unknown.

V gave up 2 bases and J gave up 2 bases, with 11 bases separating them. Per germline, CDR1 SGDLS and CDR2 YYNGEE. The CDR3 runs to 15 residues. Healthy donors served as age- and sex-matched controls. TEMRA cells were FACS-enriched, while CD8+ and CD4+ T cells were negatively isolated. The sample taken for sequencing was CD4+ T cells from PBMCs. V and J are TRBV9 and TRBJ1-5; D is perhaps TRBD1 (6 bases). This receptor was identified in a human donor in good health. CDR3 protein: CASSVGGAGNQPQHF. The CDR3 region has the DNA TGTGCCAGCAGCGTGGGGGGCGCCGGCAATCAGCCCCAGCATTTT.